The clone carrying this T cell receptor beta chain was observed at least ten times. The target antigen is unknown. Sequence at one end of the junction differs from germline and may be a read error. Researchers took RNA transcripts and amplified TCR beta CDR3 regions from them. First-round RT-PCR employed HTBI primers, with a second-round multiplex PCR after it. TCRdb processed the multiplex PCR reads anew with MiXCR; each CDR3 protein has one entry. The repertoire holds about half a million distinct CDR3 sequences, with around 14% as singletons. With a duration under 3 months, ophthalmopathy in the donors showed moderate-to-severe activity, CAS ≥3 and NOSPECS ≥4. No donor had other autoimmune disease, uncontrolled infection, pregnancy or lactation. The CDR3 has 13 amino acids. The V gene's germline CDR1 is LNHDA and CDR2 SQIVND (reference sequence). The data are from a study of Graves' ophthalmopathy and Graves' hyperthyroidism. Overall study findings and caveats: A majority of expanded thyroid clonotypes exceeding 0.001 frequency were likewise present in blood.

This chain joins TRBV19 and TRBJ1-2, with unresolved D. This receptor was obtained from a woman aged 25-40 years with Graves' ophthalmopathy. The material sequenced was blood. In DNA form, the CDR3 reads TGTACCAGTAGTATCGACGGGGACTATGGCTACACCTTC. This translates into CTSSIDGDYGYTF.